Below, one TCR beta chain is given with its context. What it binds is not known. In germline, CDR1 is PRHDT, CDR2 FYEKMQ (reference sequence). The CDR3 runs to 14 residues. Trimming cost V 3 bases and J 4 bases, with 10 bases left between them. This entry is derived from a study of T cell repertoires in cytomegalovirus infection. Study context: It was the public TCR beta signatures that indicated both CMV infection and matching HLA type.

MiXCR, run by TCRdb on the reads, gives a single entry per CDR3 protein. The sample records some 800,000 distinct CDR3 sequences, approximately 32% being singletons. Study-wide points: Totalled public TCR beta family frequency picked out people who carried CMV plus the relevant HLA. Clonotype analysis showed dominance of the ex vivo response by HLA-C-restricted CMV-specific TCR beta clonotypes.

This clonotype was obtained from a human donor in good health (CMV status not recorded). Some clones in this sample may be carry-over from other donors' samples. This chain connects TRBV13 to TRBJ2-1; no clear D gene. Source: cultured CD8+ T cells from PBMCs, taken from culture after CMV antigen stimulation. The CDR3 region has the DNA TGTGCCAGCAGCTTTCCCACCGAATACAATGAGCAGTTCTTC. Protein sequence: CASSFPTEYNEQFF.